Each of the 5 T cell receptor beta chains below was sequenced from the same sample in a study of T cell clonality in common variable immunodeficiency. Method: immunoSEQ multiplex PCR; TCRdb's copy keeps in-frame clones and lacks some. The data list 42,000 or so clones, none observed once; around 1.4% falls to the top ten. The material sequenced was peripheral blood mononuclear cells. These receptors came from a person aged 18 to 75 in good health.

This clone was recorded many times. The read ends 3 residues shy of where the CDR3 ends; the end is completed using the germline J gene. This rearrangement joins TRBV5-4 to TRBJ2-7; D might be TRBD2 (6 bases). This CDR3 has 14 amino acids. CDR1 SGHNT and CDR2 YYREEE come from the germline V gene (reference sequence). V lost 4 bases and J 3 bases, leaving 14 bases between the germline ends. CDR3 DNA, as far as it was read: TGTGCCAGCAGCGCCGGACTGGACTACTACGAG. It is translated as CASSAGLDYYE. The CDR3 reads in full as CASSAGLDYYEQYF. The whole variable domain, remainder taken from reference TRBV5-4 and TRBJ2-7, is ETGVTQSPTHLIKTRGQQVTLRCSSQSGHNTVSWYQQALGQGPQFIFQYYREEENGRGNFPPRFSGLQFPNYSSELNVNALELDDSALYLCASSAGLDYYEQYFGPGTRLTVT.

This clone has ten or more counts. The read ends 3 residues before the CDR3 terminus; that terminus is restored from the germline J gene. V usage is TRBV15 and J usage is TRBJ1-6; 9 nucleotides match TRBD1. The ends lost 3 bases at V and 6 bases at J; junction bases unmatched: 3. The CDR3 spans 15 residues. Germline V gene lookup returns CDR1 LNHNV and CDR2 YYDKDF (reference sequence). The CDR3 bases that were read are TGTGCCACCAGCAGGACAGGGGGGTTTAATTCACCC. This sequence encodes CATSRTGGFNSP. The CDR3 in its entirety is CATSRTGGFNSPLHF. The variable domain in full, completed from reference TRBV15 and TRBJ1-6, reads DAMVIQNPRYQVTQFGKPVTLSCSQTLNHNVMYWYQQKSSQAPKLLFHYYDKDFNNEADTPDNFQSRRPNTSFCFLDIRSPGLGDTAMYLCATSRTGGFNSPLHFGNGTRLTVT.

This clone appeared many times. The CDR3 is cut off 3 residues early in the read; its end comes from the germline J gene. The chain recombines TRBV27 with TRBJ1-1, with D possibly matching TRBD1 (6 bases). V lost 6 bases, J lost 5 bases, and 13 bases lay in between. The CDR3 spans 13 residues. Germline CDR1 MNHEY, CDR2 SMNVEV (reference sequence). The CDR3 sequence is CASRFQGLTEAFF. CDR3 DNA, as far as it was read: TGTGCCAGCAGATTCCAGGGGTTGACTGAA.

The table lists this clone with a few counts. The CDR3 end falls 3 residues outside the read, so it is completed with the germline J gene. The chain employs TRBV18 and TRBJ1-2, with 7 bases fitting TRBD1. From germline, CDR1 is KGHSH and CDR2 LQKENI. The CDR3 consists of 13 residues. The DNA read from the CDR3 is TGTGCCAGCTCTTGGGACAGATCAGATACC. This encodes CASSWDRSDT. The complete CDR3 sequence is CASSWDRSDTYTF.

This clone was counted ten times or more. The read finishes 3 residues shy of the CDR3 end, and the germline J gene is used to complete it. The rearrangement uses TRBV6-4 and TRBJ2-1; 12 bases match TRBD2. This CDR3 contains 15 residues. Unmatched junction bases numbered 10, after V lost 7 bases and J lost 9 bases. Germline CDR1 is MRHNA and CDR2 is SNTAGT. This CDR3 reads CASKKLAGGPVEQFF. The covered CDR3 bases are TGTGCCAGCAAAAAGCTAGCGGGAGGGCCTGTTGAG.